Listed below are T cell receptor beta chains from one sample, sequenced in a study of T cells in localized non-small cell lung cancer. TCRdb's copy holds only in-frame clones and misses some; the assay was immunoSEQ multiplex PCR. The sample carries 35,000 or so clones, approximately 90% recorded once. The source was peripheral blood, collected before any cancer treatment. Receptors originate from a woman aged 40-69 years with stage I lung adenocarcinoma. Each CDR3 is given with its conserved first and last residue. The D gene is left open where the match is weak. Size is omitted from some rows. Given values are once, few, many or a class for expanded clones.

V gene	D gene	clone size	J gene	CDR3 DNA	CDR3 protein
TRBV5-1	NA	NA	TRBJ2-1	TGCGCCAGCAGCTCTGAACTGGGGTACAATGAGCAGTTCTTC	CASSSELGYNEQFF
TRBV29-1	NA	NA	TRBJ1-1	TGCAGCGCCCGTACCGGGGTAGCTTTCTTT	CSARTGVAFF
TRBV5-6	NA	few	TRBJ1-2	TGTGCCAGCAGCTTCTGGAGCGAGAGGGGCTACACCTTC	CASSFWSERGYTF
TRBV14	NA	once	TRBJ1-2	TGTGCCAGCAGCCAAGATCGGGGGCACGGCTACACCTTC	CASSQDRGHGYTF
TRBV6-6	TRBD1	NA	TRBJ1-2	TGTGCCAGCAAGGGGGCAGTGGCTAACTATGGCTACACCTTC	CASKGAVANYGYTF
TRBV19	NA	once	TRBJ2-1	TGTGCCAGTAGTATTAGTGGAGTTTCCAATGAGCAGTTCTTC	CASSISGVSNEQFF
TRBV6-5	NA	NA	TRBJ1-2	TGTGCCAGCGCCCGAGAGACGAGCTATGGCTACACCTTC	CASARETSYGYTF
TRBV18	NA	once	TRBJ2-1	TGTGCCAGCTCACCTCCCCAAAGGCCACACCTATACAATGAGCAGTTCTTC	CASSPPQRPHLYNEQFF
TRBV5-1	NA	once	TRBJ1-5	TGCGCCAGCAGCTTGGCTGGGTACGATCAGCCCCAGCATTTT	CASSLAGYDQPQHF
TRBV4-3	NA	NA	TRBJ1-2	TGCGCCAGCAGCCAAGGCCCTGGGGGAGGCTACACCTTC	CASSQGPGGGYTF
TRBV14	NA	NA	TRBJ1-1	TGTGCCAGCAGCCGAGGGCTCCCCACTGAAGCTTTCTTT	CASSRGLPTEAFF
TRBV23-1	NA	NA	TRBJ1-6	TGCGCCAGCAGTCAATCGGCGGGTAGATCTAATTCACCCCTCCACTTT	CASSQSAGRSNSPLHF
TRBV6-1	NA	NA	TRBJ2-7	TGTGCCAGCAGAGATAGACAGTACTACGAGCAGTACTTC	CASRDRQYYEQYF
TRBV2	NA	once	TRBJ2-3	TGTGCCAGCAGTGAACTAGATGCAGATACGCAGTATTTT	CASSELDADTQYF
TRBV21-1	NA	few	TRBJ2-7	TGTGCCGCCCCGGACGGCGCCTACGAGCAGTACTTC	CAAPDGAYEQYF
TRBV28	TRBD2	NA	TRBJ2-1	TGTGCCAGCCGGAGCGGGGCGTCCTCCTACAATGAGCAGTTCTTC	CASRSGASSYNEQFF
TRBV28	NA	NA	TRBJ1-4	TGTGCCAGCAGTTTGAGGGGTACTTCAACTAATGAAAAACTGTTTTTT	CASSLRGTSTNEKLFF
TRBV11-2	TRBD1	NA	TRBJ1-3	TGTGCCAGCAGCTTAGCCAGGGGGCCTGGAAACACCATATATTTT	CASSLARGPGNTIYF